This entry is about one TCR beta chain. Source study methods: Counts of nucleated cells, estimated from reference gene primer amplification, were obtained. Using immunoSEQ multiplex PCR, the repertoire was profiled, and TCRdb retains in-frame clones only, with some absent. Clonal size and the V and J genes are those of that table, whereas D and trimming came from the DNA. The sample shows 180,000 or so clones, over 75% of them seen only once. Between the trimmed V and J ends, which lost 4 bases and 3 bases, there was a span of 13 bases. CDR1 is SGHAT and CDR2 is FQNNGV in the germline V gene. The length of the CDR3 is 14 residues. The source of the sample is a study of blood T cell repertoires in COVID-19. Study at large: The samples span acute and convalescent COVID-19 from the United States, Italy and Spain. PBMCs, B-cell-depleted T cells, or T cells were the source of the cDNA or gDNA that made up the material.

This chain connects TRBV11-2 to TRBJ2-7; D remains ambiguous. Sequencing input: peripheral blood. This receptor was obtained from a man aged 35 to 55 with active or convalescent COVID-19. In nucleotides, the CDR3 is TGTGCCAGCAGCTCCCTCCGGCGGAACTACGAGCAGTACTTC. Its translation: CASSSLRRNYEQYF.